This T cell receptor beta chain was sequenced for a study of T-cell memory formation after mild COVID-19. Study-wide results and caveats: The study found contracting CD4+ clones mainly in CM and EM and contracting CD8+ clones in EMRA. Within pre-infection memory, some responding clones were found, suggesting cross-reactive memory joined. From day 15 to 85, contracting clones were balanced between CD4 and CD8, whereas later expanders leaned toward CD4+.

The 5'RACE method, run with constant-segment primers, produced TCR alpha and TCR beta cDNA libraries (carrying sample barcodes and UMIs). TCRdb fed the 5' RACE reads into MiXCR, producing one record per CDR3 protein. The sample records hundreds of thousands of distinct CDR3 sequences, roughly an eighth being singletons. Looked up from germline, CDR1 is KGHSH and CDR2 is LQKENI. CDR3 size: 13 residues. Trimming pared 3 bases from V and 2 bases from J, leaving 7 bases between. With regard to this clonotype: The antigen remains unidentified.

The V gene is TRBV18, the J gene TRBJ1-2, with D uncertain. The clonotype comes from a man between 18 and 35 years old who had mild COVID-19 (a few samples of this study predate the infection). Cell type and time point are not known. The sample comprised PBMCs or a T cell subset sorted from them (not recorded which). CDR3 in DNA: TGTGCCAGCTCACCGGAGGAGAACTATGGCTACACCTTC. As protein: CASSPEENYGYTF. The complete variable domain, with remaining parts taken from reference TRBV18 and TRBJ1-2, reads NAGVMQNPRHLVRRRGQEARLRCSPMKGHSHVYWYRQLPEEGLKFMVYLQKENIIDESGMPKERFSAEFPKEGPSILRIQQVVRGDSAAYFCASSPEENYGYTFGSGTRLTVV.